The clone carrying this TCR beta chain was seen a handful of times. This entry is derived from a study of early T cells in non-severe SARS-CoV-2 infection. Per germline, CDR1 SQVTM and CDR2 ANQGSEA. The length of the CDR3 is 12 residues. V was cut by 4 bases and J by 10 bases, with 13 bases left in between. MiXCR, run by TCRdb on the 5' RACE reads, gives a single entry per CDR3 protein. The sample has 80,000 to 95,000 distinct CDR3 sequences, around 15% seen once. This TCR was sampled from an adult who was a healthcare worker with PCR-confirmed SARS-CoV-2 infection or an uninfected control (not recorded which). This chain links TRBV29-1 with TRBJ1-4; TRBD1 is a possible D gene (5 bases). Material for sequencing was whole blood. CDR3 protein: CSVGDLRRKLFF. CDR3 coding DNA: TGCAGCGTTGGGGACCTTCGCCGAAAACTGTTTTTT.